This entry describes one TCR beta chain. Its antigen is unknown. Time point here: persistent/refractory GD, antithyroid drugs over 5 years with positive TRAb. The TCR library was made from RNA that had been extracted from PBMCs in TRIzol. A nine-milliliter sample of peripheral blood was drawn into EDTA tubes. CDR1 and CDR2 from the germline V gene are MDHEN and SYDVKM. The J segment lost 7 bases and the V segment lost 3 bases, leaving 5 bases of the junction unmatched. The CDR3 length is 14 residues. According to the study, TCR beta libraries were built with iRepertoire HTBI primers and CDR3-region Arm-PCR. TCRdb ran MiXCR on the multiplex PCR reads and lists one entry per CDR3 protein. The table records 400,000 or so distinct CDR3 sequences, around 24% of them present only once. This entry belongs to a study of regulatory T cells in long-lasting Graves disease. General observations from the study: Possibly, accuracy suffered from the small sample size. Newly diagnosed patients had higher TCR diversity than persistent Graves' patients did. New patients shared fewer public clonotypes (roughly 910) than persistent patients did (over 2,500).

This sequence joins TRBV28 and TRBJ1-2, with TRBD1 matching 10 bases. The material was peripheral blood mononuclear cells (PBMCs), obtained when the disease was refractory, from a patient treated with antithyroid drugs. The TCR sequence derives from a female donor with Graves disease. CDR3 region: CASSLGTGDGGYTF. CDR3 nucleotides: TGTGCCAGCAGTTTGGGGACAGGGGACGGTGGCTACACCTTC.